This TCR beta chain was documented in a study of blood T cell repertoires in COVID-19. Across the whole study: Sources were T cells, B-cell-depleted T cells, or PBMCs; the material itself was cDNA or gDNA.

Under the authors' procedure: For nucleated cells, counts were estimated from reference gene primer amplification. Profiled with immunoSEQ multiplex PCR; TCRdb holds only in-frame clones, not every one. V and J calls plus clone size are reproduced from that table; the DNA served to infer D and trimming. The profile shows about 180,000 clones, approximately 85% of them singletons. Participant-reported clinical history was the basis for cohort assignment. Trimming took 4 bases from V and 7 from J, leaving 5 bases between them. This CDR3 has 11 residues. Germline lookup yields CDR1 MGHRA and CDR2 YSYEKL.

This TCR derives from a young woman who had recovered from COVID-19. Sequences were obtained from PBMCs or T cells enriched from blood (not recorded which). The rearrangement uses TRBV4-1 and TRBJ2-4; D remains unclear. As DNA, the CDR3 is TGCGCCAGCAGCCCCGGGAACATTCAGTACTTC. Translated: CASSPGNIQYF.